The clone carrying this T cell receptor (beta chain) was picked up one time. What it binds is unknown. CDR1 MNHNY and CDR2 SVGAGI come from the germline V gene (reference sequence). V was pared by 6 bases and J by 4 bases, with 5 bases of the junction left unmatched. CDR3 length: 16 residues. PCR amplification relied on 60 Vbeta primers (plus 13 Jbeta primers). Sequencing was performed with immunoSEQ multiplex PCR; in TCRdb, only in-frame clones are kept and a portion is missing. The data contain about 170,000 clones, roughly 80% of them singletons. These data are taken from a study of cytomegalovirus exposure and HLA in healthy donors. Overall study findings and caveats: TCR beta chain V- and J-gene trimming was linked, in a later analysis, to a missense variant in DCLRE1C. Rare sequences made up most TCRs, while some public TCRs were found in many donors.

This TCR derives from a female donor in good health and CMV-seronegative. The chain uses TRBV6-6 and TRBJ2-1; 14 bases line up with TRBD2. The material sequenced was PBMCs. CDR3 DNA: TGTGCCAGCAGCTCCGGGACTAGCGGGGGATACAATGAGCAGTTCTTC. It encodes CASSSGTSGGYNEQFF.